This T cell receptor (beta chain) stems from a study of siplizumab effects on memory and regulatory T cells (dated by TCRdb to between 2017 and 2020). Regarding the study in general: The study examined how the anti-CD2 antibody siplizumab affects alloreactive T-cell subsets in allogeneic mixed lymphocyte reactions built from human PBMCs. On the study overall, not on this receptor specifically: Because sequences below about 10^-5 frequency were poorly captured, only a minor fraction of alloreactive clones could be mapped to unstimulated subsets. Compared with memory T cells, unstimulated naive T cells appeared more diverse, and naive cells seemed to make a substantial contribution to the alloresponse. No functional confirmation was obtained for the suppressive function of proliferating Tregs from siplizumab cultures. About 80-97% of proliferating CD4+ or CD8+ clones could not be given a naive or memory phenotype. Among mappable alloreactive CD4+ clones, the Treg-derived fraction averaged approximately 63% with siplizumab versus around 27% in control reactions. Siplizumab significantly reduced the cumulative frequency of alloreactive sequences traceable to unstimulated CD4+ memory T cells.

There are 13 amino acids in the CDR3, from cysteine to phenylalanine inclusive. The read is trimmed to its CDR3 DNA, 39 bases read in frame from base 1. V and J lose 2 bases and 9 bases, and a span of 11 bases separates them. Reading the germline V gene gives CDR1 MNHEY and CDR2 SVGAGI. On this clone: The antigen it binds to is not known. Per-base quality was not reported, and no clone a single base away is much larger than it.

Receptors were amplified or captured by the immunoSEQ multiplex PCR assay. Each sample had 90,000 to 100,000 TCR templates assayed by the deep sequencing platform. Genomic DNA extracted from sorted T cells was used for TCRbeta CDR3 sequencing. In the authors' own workflow: Clonal analysis of TCRbeta CDR3 data was done in the R programming language. Comparing unstimulated samples against CFSE-low samples taken after the reaction was how alloreactive CD4+ and CD8+ clones were defined. Regulatory or non-regulatory origin of alloreactive CD4+ clones was assigned by matching sequences to the sorted unstimulated Treg and non-Treg repertoires. The immuneACCESS repertoire file appears here via TCRdb, limited to in-frame rearrangements. These files lack a portion of the clones; in checked studies, under half of the deficit traces to unresolved V genes, and the cause of the others is not known. Clone size and V and J calls were adopted from that table, with D and trimming inferred from the DNA. The sample includes tens of thousands of clones, with 87% observed a single time. Under 0.35% of the sample comes from the top ten.

In addition, sequencing in three donor pairs included unstimulated CD8+ effector memory subsets alongside CD4+ naive, CD8+ naive, CD8+ TEMRA and CD4+ memory subsets. Sorted unstimulated T cells and proliferating T cells recovered from mixed lymphocyte reactions underwent TCRbeta CDR3 sequencing. Fresh whole blood from fewer than 12 HLA-typed healthy donors was used to isolate PBMCs. The sequence links TRBV6-5 to TRBJ2-1, with the D gene call left open. The clonotype originates from a human donor in good health. Sequencing was performed on naive CD8+ T cells sorted from blood. In the paper's terms, the cell subset or site label means: unstimulated naive T cells. The CDR3 here reads CASSYGEDGEQFF. The bases are TGTGCCAGCAGTTACGGTGAAGACGGTGAGCAGTTCTTC.